These 24 T cell receptor beta chains came from one sample sequenced in a study of early T cells in non-severe SARS-CoV-2 infection. TCRdb itself ran the 5' RACE reads through MiXCR, one entry per CDR3 protein. The sample consists of some 64,000 distinct CDR3 sequences, less than 12% of them appearing once. Sequencing used whole blood, obtained at baseline. Receptors originate from an adult who was a healthcare worker with PCR-confirmed SARS-CoV-2 infection or an uninfected control (not recorded which).

The chain uses TRBV20-1 and TRBJ2-2; no reliable D call. Trimming cost V 0 bases and J 5 bases, with 4 bases left between them. Germline values: CDR1 DFQATT, CDR2 SNEGSKA (reference sequence). The CDR3 sequence is 12 residues long. CDR3 DNA: TGCAGTGCTAGAGAAGTTACCGGGGAGCTGTTTTTT. Amino acid sequence: CSAREVTGELFF.

CDR3 nucleotides: TGTGCCAGCAGTGTGACCCAGGGACGCAGCAATCAGCCCCAGCATTTT. This codes for CASSVTQGRSNQPQHF. The chain combines TRBV28 with TRBJ1-5; TRBD1 might be the D (5 bases). Trimming left V 5 bases short and J 1 base short, with 15 bases between. The V gene's germline CDR1 is MDHEN and CDR2 SYDVKM. The CDR3 loop spans 16 amino acids.

This clonotype was counted at least ten times. This sequence joins TRBV29-1 and TRBJ2-2, with D possibly matching TRBD1 (6 bases). Between the trimmed V and J ends, which lost 4 bases and 6 bases, there was a span of 12 bases. The CDR3 has 13 residues. CDR1 is SQVTM and CDR2 is ANQGSEA in the germline V gene. CDR3 bases: TGCAGCGTTGTTCACAGGGCCCCCGGGGAGCTGTTTTTT. Translation gives CSVVHRAPGELFF.

V usage is TRBV19 and J usage is TRBJ2-1, with a tentative D call TRBD2 (6 bases). This CDR3 is 16 amino acids long. V was cut by 1 base and J by 8 bases, with 18 bases left in between. Germline V gene data show CDR1 as LNHDA and CDR2 as SQIVND (reference sequence). Here the CDR3 reads CASSIGLGGAKDEQFF. The CDR3 DNA is TGTGCCAGTAGTATAGGGCTAGGAGGGGCTAAGGATGAGCAGTTCTTC.

The table lists this clonotype with a few counts. The DNA of the CDR3 is TGTGCCAGCAGCTTGGGGGAAACGGAGACCCAGTACTTC. Amino acids: CASSLGETETQYF. The chain carries TRBV7-9 and TRBJ2-5; the D call may be TRBD1 or TRBD2 (5 bases each). The CDR3 spans 13 residues. From germline, CDR1 is SEHNR and CDR2 FQNEAQ (reference sequence). V dropped 3 bases and J dropped 5 bases, with 10 bases sitting between them. Based on the CDR3 plus reference TRBV7-9 and TRBJ2-5, the full variable domain is DTGVSQNPRHKITKRGQNVTFRCDPISEHNRLYWYRQTLGQGPEFLTYFQNEAQLEKSRLLSDRFSAERPKGSFSTLEIQRTEQGDSAMYLCASSLGETETQYFGPGTRLLVL.

Ten or more counts support this clonotype. The rearrangement joins TRBV6-6 to TRBJ2-7; D call uncertain. Per germline, CDR1 MNHNY and CDR2 SVGAGI (reference sequence). The V and J ends lost 6 bases and 6 bases respectively, with 18 bases between them. CDR3 length: 14 residues. CDR3 in amino acids: CASSPTTTQSEQYF. The CDR3 nucleotides are TGTGCCAGCAGCCCCACCACGACACAATCCGAGCAGTACTTC.

The rearrangement joins TRBV7-2 to TRBJ2-3; D is perhaps TRBD1 or TRBD2 (7 bases each). Deletions cut 5 bases from V and 3 bases from J, with 18 bases between. CDR3 length: 16 residues. Germline assignment: CDR1 SGHTA and CDR2 FQGNSA. CDR3 sequence reads: CASSPGGGGFTDTQYF. CDR3 DNA sequence: TGTGCCAGCAGCCCGGGGGGAGGGGGCTTTACAGATACGCAGTATTTT.

This clonotype was observed a few times. The V call is TRBV28, the J call TRBJ1-5, with D uncertain. From germline, CDR1 is MDHEN and CDR2 SYDVKM. CDR3 length equals 14 residues. V lost 7 bases, J lost 0 bases, and 10 bases lay in between. This chain's CDR3 is CASILSGSNQPQHF. The CDR3 DNA is TGTGCCAGCATCCTCTCGGGTAGCAATCAGCCCCAGCATTTT. Looking up the rest from reference TRBV28 and TRBJ1-5 gives the full variable domain: DVKVTQSSRYLVKRTGEKVFLECVQDMDHENMFWYRQDPGLGLRLIYFSYDVKMKEKGDIPEGYSVSREKKERFSLILESASTNQTSMYLCASILSGSNQPQHFGDGTRLSIL.

The table lists this clonotype with many counts. This rearrangement joins TRBV20-1 to TRBJ1-4; 9 bases are a match to TRBD1. This CDR3 is 14 amino acids long. V dropped 3 bases and J dropped 8; count of bases not matched to a gene: 7. Germline CDR1 and CDR2: DFQATT and SNEGSKA (reference sequence). CDR3 bases: TGCAGTGCTAGCTGGGGACAGGGTCGAGAAAAACTGTTTTTT. It codes for CSASWGQGREKLFF.

The genes are TRBV12-3 or TRBV12-4 and TRBJ2-7; D could derive from TRBD1 or TRBD2 (5 bases each). CDR3 size: 13 residues. Deletions cut 3 bases from V and 7 bases from J, with 13 bases between. This CDR3 is CASSLWGSGEQYF. The CDR3 DNA reads TGTGCCAGCAGTTTGTGGGGGTCGGGAGAGCAGTACTTC.

This clonotype showed up just a few times. The chain employs TRBV7-9 and TRBJ2-7; no clear D gene. CDR3 length: 12 residues. Germline V CDR1 and CDR2: SEHNR, FQNEAQ (reference sequence). Trimming removed 5 bases at V and 5 bases at J, with 10 bases between. CDR3 DNA sequence: TGTGCCAGCAGCATATCCCAGGACGAGCAGTACTTC. This codes for CASSISQDEQYF.

This clonotype occurred a few times. The chain recombines TRBV29-1 with TRBJ2-2; possibly TRBD1 for D (5 bases). V lost 4 bases to trimming and J lost 2 bases, with 14 bases between them. The length of the CDR3 is 15 residues. CDR1 is SQVTM, CDR2 ANQGSEA, per germline. The CDR3 is CSVARRRANTGELFF. CDR3 DNA sequence: TGCAGCGTTGCTCGACGCAGGGCTAACACCGGGGAGCTGTTTTTT.

This clonotype showed up just a few times. The genes are TRBV9 and TRBJ1-5; TRBD1 is a possible D gene (6 bases). The germline V and J ends were trimmed by 7 bases and 6 bases, with 23 bases remaining between them. The CDR3 length is 16 residues. Germline CDR1 is SGDLS and CDR2 is YYNGEE. CDR3: CASSPHGGGESQPQHF. DNA for the CDR3: TGTGCCAGCTCTCCCCACGGAGGGGGAGAGAGTCAGCCCCAGCATTTT.

This clonotype was counted ten times or more. V is TRBV28 and J is TRBJ2-5, with D tentatively TRBD1 (6 bases). V dropped 5 bases and J dropped 6 bases, with 16 bases sitting between them. The V gene's germline CDR1 is MDHEN and CDR2 SYDVKM. The length of the CDR3 is 14 residues. CDR3 residues: CASSPEQGLQTQYF. Here the CDR3 DNA reads TGTGCCAGCAGTCCAGAACAGGGATTACAGACCCAGTACTTC.

This clonotype has ten or more counts. The chain links TRBV7-8 to TRBJ2-5, with unresolved D. The V gene's germline CDR1 is SGHVS and CDR2 FQNEAQ. The CDR3 has 14 residues. V lost 3 bases, J lost 1 base, and 9 bases lay in between. This CDR3 is CASSFGRIQETQYF. In DNA, the CDR3 is TGTGCCAGCAGCTTTGGACGGATCCAAGAGACCCAGTACTTC.

There are a few counts of this clonotype. The chain recombines TRBV10-3 with TRBJ2-5, with D maybe TRBD1 (6 bases). The V gene lost 2 bases and the J gene lost 1 base, with 17 bases spanning the gap. CDR1 is ENHRY and CDR2 is SYGVKD in the germline V gene. The CDR3 is made up of 17 amino acids. CDR3 residues: CAISEARPGHSQETQYF. Written as DNA, the CDR3 is TGTGCCATCAGTGAGGCGCGCCCGGGACACAGCCAAGAGACCCAGTACTTC.

CDR3 sequence (DNA): TGTGCCAGCAGTCCCTGGACAGGGTCGGGCGAAAAACTGTTTTTT. Residues: CASSPWTGSGEKLFF. The chain joins TRBV12-3 or TRBV12-4 to TRBJ1-4; 8 nucleotides agree with TRBD1. The CDR3 spans 15 residues. V lost 5 bases, J lost 8 bases, and 10 bases stayed unmatched.

At least ten counts were recorded for this clonotype. This chain connects TRBV7-9 to TRBJ1-1; D remains unclear. The CDR3 extends over 11 amino acids. Trimming pared 2 bases from V and 6 bases from J, leaving 4 bases between. CDR1 and CDR2 (germline): SEHNR, FQNEAQ (reference sequence). The CDR3 nucleotides are TGTGCCAGCAGCTTAATGTCTGAAGCTTTCTTT. Amino acid sequence: CASSLMSEAFF.

The V and J genes are TRBV7-6 and TRBJ2-7; 7 nucleotides agree with TRBD2. Losses at the gene ends were 2 bases for V and 5 bases for J; bases not matched to a gene: 12. Per germline, CDR1 SGHVS and CDR2 FNYEAQ. This CDR3 region has 16 residues. The CDR3 sequence is CASSLSGTADPHEQYF. The CDR3 DNA follows: TGTGCCAGCAGCTTAAGCGGGACCGCTGACCCCCACGAGCAGTACTTC.

This clonotype has ten or more counts. The chain carries TRBV10-3 and TRBJ1-1, with D uncertain. Germline V gives CDR1 ENHRY, CDR2 SYGVKD. Trimming pared 7 bases from V and 3 bases from J, leaving 15 bases between. The CDR3 is made up of 14 amino acids. CDR3 nucleotide sequence: TGTGCCATCACCCGGGAGGCGGGAGACACTGAAGCTTTCTTT. Translated: CAITREAGDTEAFF.

This clonotype has a count of ten or more. V usage is TRBV10-3 and J usage is TRBJ1-1, with 8 bases identical to TRBD1. This CDR3 is built from 14 residues. CDR1 and CDR2 from the germline V gene are ENHRY and SYGVKD. Trimming took 10 bases from V and 0 from J; bases not matched to a gene: 7. The CDR3 region has the DNA TGTGCCACCCGACAGGGGATATTGAACACTGAAGCTTTCTTT. Residues: CATRQGILNTEAFF.

There are many counts of this clonotype. The chain employs TRBV5-1 and TRBJ2-5, with D perhaps matching TRBD1 or TRBD2 (5 bases each). V gave up 3 bases and J gave up 0 bases, with 9 bases separating them. The germline gives CDR1 SGHRS, CDR2 YFSETQ. The CDR3 length is 14 residues. CDR3 coding DNA: TGCGCCAGCAGCTACCGGGACGACCAAGAGACCCAGTACTTC. This sequence encodes CASSYRDDQETQYF.

This clonotype was counted at least ten times. V and J are TRBV19 and TRBJ2-5, with 8 bases aligning to TRBD2. The CDR3 is made up of 14 amino acids. The V and J ends lost 6 bases and 4 bases, in that order; junction bases with no gene match: 7. CDR1 is LNHDA and CDR2 is SQIVND in the germline V gene (reference sequence). The CDR3 nucleotides are TGTGCCAGTAGCCAAGTTAGCGGGGCAGAGACCCAGTACTTC. It encodes CASSQVSGAETQYF.

This clonotype has at least ten counts. The chain employs TRBV7-9 and TRBJ2-7; no clear D gene. CDR1 is SEHNR and CDR2 is FQNEAQ in the germline V gene (reference sequence). Between the trimmed V and J ends, which lost 4 bases and 3 bases, there was a span of 7 bases. The CDR3 covers 12 residues. CDR3 residues: CASSSHYYEQYF. DNA for the CDR3: TGTGCCAGCAGCTCACACTACTACGAGCAGTACTTC.